This passage covers 31 T cell receptor beta chains from one sample sequenced in a study of blood T cell repertoires in COVID-19. Clones were read by immunoSEQ multiplex PCR, and TCRdb kept only the in-frame ones, dropping some. The sample lists almost 30,000 clones; approximately 90% were seen once. The sequenced sample was peripheral blood. These receptors all stem from a human donor in a cohort sampled during active COVID-19.

The V and J genes are TRBV11-2 and TRBJ1-6, with 8 bases aligning to TRBD1. The CDR3 extends over 15 amino acids. V dropped 3 bases and J dropped 10; count of bases not matched to a gene: 8. Germline V gives CDR1 SGHAT, CDR2 FQNNGV. The CDR3 reads CASSFEQGGESPLHF. The CDR3 DNA reads TGTGCCAGCAGCTTCGAACAGGGGGGGGAGTCACCCCTCCACTTT.

This clone has just one count. V gene TRBV5-1 combines with J gene TRBJ1-6; D is uncertain. The CDR3 contains 16 residues. Per the germline V gene, CDR1 is SGHRS and CDR2 is YFSETQ. Deletions cut 4 bases from V and 5 bases from J, with 16 bases between. The CDR3 here is CASSLNVVANNSPLHF. DNA for the CDR3: TGCGCCAGCAGCCTCAACGTGGTCGCTAATAATTCACCCCTCCACTTT.

The chain combines TRBV11-2 with TRBJ2-1; 11 bases match TRBD1. Germline CDR1 reads SGHAT; CDR2 reads FQNNGV. The trim removed 7 bases at V and 3 bases at J, leaving 5 bases unmatched. CDR3 length equals 15 residues. CDR3 nucleotide sequence: TGTGCCAGCACTCCCGGGACAGGGGGCTACAATGAGCAGTTCTTC. This gives the protein CASTPGTGGYNEQFF.

CDR3 sequence reads: CASSPDRNYGYTF. DNA for the CDR3: TGTGCCAGCAGCCCGGACAGAAACTATGGCTACACCTTC. The chain carries TRBV5-4 and TRBJ1-2; a possible D gene is TRBD1 (6 bases). Trimming took off 4 bases at V and 2 bases at J, with 9 bases between the two ends. CDR3 length: 13 residues. Germline CDR1 is SGHNT and CDR2 is YYREEE (reference sequence).

V is TRBV30 and J is TRBJ1-1, with D unresolved. The CDR3 runs to 11 residues. Trimming removed 2 bases from V and 12 bases from J, with 13 bases in between. The germline V gene has CDR1 GTSNPN and CDR2 SVGIG (reference sequence). The CDR3 reads CAWSRGRTSFF. The DNA of the CDR3 is TGTGCCTGGAGTCGAGGGAGGACGTCTTTCTTT.

The chain couples TRBV10-3 to TRBJ2-7, with TRBD1 matching over 8 bases. Looked up from germline, CDR1 is ENHRY and CDR2 is SYGVKD. The CDR3 is 14 amino acids. V gave up 2 bases and J gave up 4 bases; unmatched junction bases: 4. The CDR3 DNA reads TGTGCCATCAGTGAGGGCAGGGGGCGGTACGAGCAGTACTTC. Its translation is CAISEGRGRYEQYF.

The chain joins TRBV9 to TRBJ1-3, with 7 nucleotides matching TRBD1. The trim removed 0 bases at V and 0 bases at J, leaving 3 bases unmatched. CDR3 length equals 16 residues. Germline V lookup: CDR1 SGDLS, CDR2 YYNGEE. The CDR3 sequence is CASSVGGQLSGNTIYF. The CDR3 region has the DNA TGTGCCAGCAGCGTAGGGGGACAGCTCTCTGGAAACACCATATATTTT. The entire variable domain, with the rest obtained from reference TRBV9 and TRBJ1-3, is as follows: DSGVTQTPKHLITATGQRVTLRCSPRSGDLSVYWYQQSLDQGLQFLIQYYNGEERAKGNILERFSAQQFPDLHSELNLSSLELGDSALYFCASSVGGQLSGNTIYFGEGSWLTVV.

The chain joins TRBV6-5 to TRBJ2-7; maybe TRBD2 (5 bases). The CDR3 loop spans 13 amino acids. V lost 6 bases, J lost 4 bases, and 13 bases lay in between. Germline assignment: CDR1 MNHEY and CDR2 SVGAGI. The CDR3 region is CASRRAAPYEQYF. CDR3 nucleotide sequence: TGTGCCAGCAGGCGGGCCGCACCTTACGAGCAGTACTTC.

This chain uses TRBV28 with TRBJ1-2; 8 bases are shared with TRBD1. The junction had 2 bases not matched to a gene; V was cut back by 6 bases and J by 8 bases. CDR3 length: 11 residues. Germline lookup yields CDR1 MDHEN and CDR2 SYDVKM. The CDR3 spells CASRTGVGYTF. CDR3 sequence (DNA): TGTGCCAGCAGGACAGGGGTCGGCTACACCTTC.

The chain recombines TRBV6-2 or TRBV6-3 with TRBJ2-1, with D tentatively TRBD1 (5 bases). This CDR3 contains 15 residues. Trimming left V 2 bases short and J 7 bases short, with 15 bases between. CDR1 is MNHEY and CDR2 is SVGEGT in the germline V gene. CDR3 sequence: CASSYGAGIGNEQFF. DNA of the CDR3: TGTGCCAGCAGTTACGGCGCAGGGATAGGAAATGAGCAGTTCTTC.

This chain connects TRBV2 to TRBJ2-3; 11 bases map to TRBD2. The ends lost 2 bases at V and 2 bases at J; junction bases unmatched: 3. This CDR3 is 16 amino acids long. The germline CDR1 and CDR2 sequences are SNHLY and FYNNEI. CDR3: CASSERTSGYTDTQYF. The CDR3 DNA is TGTGCCAGCAGTGAACGGACTAGCGGGTACACAGATACGCAGTATTTT.

The gene calls are TRBV5-6 and TRBJ1-3; TRBD1 might be the D (6 bases). V lost 4 bases to trimming and J lost 2 bases, with 13 bases between them. CDR3 length: 15 residues. Germline lookup yields CDR1 SGHDT and CDR2 YYEEEE. CDR3 nucleotides: TGTGCCAGCAGCCTGTCACAGGGTCCTGGAAACACCATATATTTT. Protein: CASSLSQGPGNTIYF. The full variable domain, in which reference TRBV5-6 and TRBJ1-3 provide the parts outside the CDR3, is DAGVTQSPTHLIKTRGQQVTLRCSPKSGHDTVSWYQQALGQGPQFIFQYYEEEERQRGNFPDRFSGHQFPNYSSELNVNALLLGDSALYLCASSLSQGPGNTIYFGEGSWLTVV.

The chain uses TRBV29-1 and TRBJ2-7; 10 bases match TRBD1. J lost 2 bases, V lost 4 bases, and 8 bases had no gene match. The CDR3 has 15 amino acids. Germline lookup yields CDR1 SQVTM and CDR2 ANQGSEA. The CDR3 bases are TGCAGCGTTGCGGACCGGGACAGGGGCCCCTACGAGCAGTACTTC. Its protein is CSVADRDRGPYEQYF.

This chain joins TRBV2 and TRBJ2-4; D call uncertain. V was trimmed by 0 bases and J by 3 bases, leaving 15 bases between them. The germline gives CDR1 SNHLY, CDR2 FYNNEI. The CDR3 has 17 residues. In DNA, the CDR3 is TGTGCCAGCAGTGAAGCGCTTATACGGGTAGGCAAAAACATTCAGTACTTC. Protein: CASSEALIRVGKNIQYF.

CDR3 amino acids: CASSFGQGAGTQYF. The CDR3, as DNA: TGTGCCAGCAGCTTCGGACAGGGGGCCGGGACCCAGTACTTC. This chain connects TRBV11-2 to TRBJ2-5; 11 bases fit TRBD1. The CDR3 has 14 residues. Germline-derived CDR1 and CDR2 are SGHAT and FQNNGV. J lost 7 bases, V lost 3 bases, and 4 bases had no gene match.

In regard to this clone: The sample carries other DNA sequences with the same CDR3. This chain links TRBV5-4 with TRBJ1-2, with TRBD1 matching 10 bases. The CDR3 consists of 14 residues. V shed 4 bases and J 7 bases; nucleotides not matched to a gene: 7. From germline, CDR1 is SGHNT and CDR2 YYREEE (reference sequence). In DNA, the CDR3 is TGTGCCAGCAGCCTGGGGACAGGGGATGGTGGCTACACCTTC. This encodes CASSLGTGDGGYTF. Full variable domain (missing parts from reference TRBV5-4 and TRBJ1-2): ETGVTQSPTHLIKTRGQQVTLRCSSQSGHNTVSWYQQALGQGPQFIFQYYREEENGRGNFPPRFSGLQFPNYSSELNVNALELDDSALYLCASSLGTGDGGYTFGSGTRLTVV.

This clone appeared once. J is TRBJ2-3 and V is TRBV3-1 (or the pseudogene TRBV3-2), with 11 bases aligning to TRBD2. Germline V CDR1 and CDR2: LGHDT, YNNKEL (reference sequence). V trimming: 2 bases; J trimming: 0 bases; junction bases outside the gene matches: 7. The CDR3 length is 18 residues. The chain's CDR3 is CASSQFLAGGGSTDTQYF. The CDR3 DNA reads TGTGCCAGCAGCCAATTCCTAGCGGGGGGCGGAAGCACAGATACGCAGTATTTT.

The chain combines TRBV9 with TRBJ2-3; 12 bases align to TRBD2. The CDR3 covers 18 residues. From germline, CDR1 is SGDLS and CDR2 YYNGEE. Trimming removed 0 bases from V and 3 bases from J; junction bases left unmatched: 8. CDR3 sequence: CASSVGLAGGRMTDTQYF. CDR3 nucleotides: TGTGCCAGCAGCGTAGGTCTAGCGGGGGGGCGAATGACAGATACGCAGTATTTT.

The chain is built from TRBV3-1 (or the pseudogene TRBV3-2) and TRBJ2-1; 10 positions match TRBD2. J gave up 9 bases and V 6 bases, and 11 bases lay outside the gene matches. The germline V gene encodes CDR1 LGHDT and CDR2 YNNKEL (reference sequence). CDR3 length: 15 residues. The CDR3 sequence: CASRQSTSGALEQFF. CDR3 sequence (DNA): TGTGCCAGCAGGCAAAGCACTAGCGGGGCCCTTGAGCAGTTCTTC.

V gene TRBV4-3 combines with J gene TRBJ1-3; D is perhaps TRBD1 (6 bases). Germline V lookup: CDR1 LGHNA, CDR2 YSLEER. The V end lost 0 bases, the J end lost 8 bases, and 14 bases lay between the germline ends. The CDR3 has 15 amino acids. The CDR3 is CASSQERRGGHTIYF. In DNA, the CDR3 is TGCGCCAGCAGCCAAGAACGTCGGGGGGGCCACACCATATATTTT.

The V gene is TRBV4-1, the J gene TRBJ1-3; tentatively, D is TRBD1 (6 bases). Germline CDR1 and CDR2: MGHRA and YSYEKL. Trimming shortened V by 5 bases and J by 0 bases, and 17 bases separated the two germline ends. This CDR3 spans 17 amino acids. The CDR3 reads CASSARDTQSSGNTIYF. CDR3 nucleotides: TGCGCCAGCAGCGCCCGGGACACCCAGAGCTCTGGAAACACCATATATTTT.

For this clone: At one end, the junction sequence differs from germline, possibly due to a read error. The chain carries TRBV4-1 and TRBJ1-1; TRBD1 agrees at 7 bases. Germline V gene lookup returns CDR1 MGHRA and CDR2 YSYEKL. This CDR3 has 15 amino acids. CDR3: CASSQDQGGGTEAFF. CDR3 in DNA: TGCGCCAGCAGTCAAGATCAGGGGGGTGGGACTGAAGCTTTCTTT.

The rearrangement links TRBV7-2 to TRBJ2-2, with unresolved D. This CDR3 has 15 residues. Trimming left V 5 bases short and J 3 bases short, with 13 bases between. Germline CDR1 is SGHTA and CDR2 is FQGNSA. The CDR3 sequence is CASSLSGLDTGELFF. The CDR3 DNA sequence: TGTGCCAGCAGCCTTTCGGGTTTGGACACCGGGGAGCTGTTTTTT.

The V gene is TRBV4-2, the J gene TRBJ2-7; 7 nucleotides line up with TRBD2. V lost 4 bases and J lost 5; bases outside the gene matches: 5. CDR3 size: 13 residues. In germline, CDR1 is LGHNA, CDR2 YNFKEQ. CDR3 DNA: TGTGCCAGCAGCCCCCGACGGGGGGACGAGCAGTACTTC. Translating it yields CASSPRRGDEQYF.

V usage is TRBV11-2 and J usage is TRBJ1-1; D is undetermined. This CDR3 is 15 amino acids long. The V end lost 2 bases, the J end lost 0 bases, and 10 bases lay between the germline ends. Germline V gene data show CDR1 as SGHAT and CDR2 as FQNNGV. CDR3 DNA sequence: TGTGCCAGCAGCTTAACGATGGCCTTGAACACTGAAGCTTTCTTT. It specifies CASSLTMALNTEAFF.

The gene calls are TRBV10-3 and TRBJ1-1; 10 nucleotides agree with TRBD1. The J segment lost 5 bases and the V segment lost 6 bases, leaving 3 bases of the junction unmatched. This CDR3 comprises 13 residues. Germline lookup yields CDR1 ENHRY and CDR2 SYGVKD. CDR3 in amino acids: CAIRTGGSTEAFF. The DNA for the CDR3 is TGTGCCATCAGGACAGGGGGCAGTACTGAAGCTTTCTTT.

The chain couples TRBV3-1 (or the pseudogene TRBV3-2) to TRBJ2-5, with a possible D match to TRBD2 (5 bases). The CDR3 sequence is 16 residues long. Germline loops: CDR1 LGHDT, CDR2 YNNKEL (reference sequence). V was clipped by 1 base and J by 1 base, with 13 bases between them. In DNA, the CDR3 is TGTGCCAGCAGCCAAGTCCGCGGGCCACCCCAAGAGACCCAGTACTTC. It is translated as CASSQVRGPPQETQYF.

The chain combines TRBV4-2 with TRBJ1-2, with D perhaps matching TRBD1 (5 bases). Germline-derived CDR1 and CDR2 are LGHNA and YNFKEQ. This CDR3 contains 15 residues. Deletions cut 0 bases from V and 4 bases from J, with 12 bases between. Here the CDR3 DNA reads TGTGCCAGCAGCCAAGATCCTGACAGCCCCTATGGCTACACCTTC. This gives the protein CASSQDPDSPYGYTF.

The chain links TRBV2 to TRBJ1-1, with D maybe TRBD1 (5 bases). In germline, CDR1 is SNHLY, CDR2 FYNNEI. The CDR3 is made up of 13 amino acids. Trimming cost V 10 bases and J 6 bases, with 18 bases left between them. The CDR3 coding sequence is TGTGCCACTAGCGCGGTTCCAGGGTCTGAAGCTTTCTTT. Residues: CATSAVPGSEAFF.

The chain uses TRBV6-2 or TRBV6-3 and TRBJ1-6, with D hard to call. Germline lookup yields CDR1 MNHEY and CDR2 SVGEGT. V lost 5 bases and J lost 10, with 18 bases in between. This CDR3 comprises 15 residues. The CDR3 DNA follows: TGTGCCAGCAGTACAGTTCGGAACATGGGCTCACCCCTCCACTTT. Its translation is CASSTVRNMGSPLHF.

The chain recombines TRBV5-6 with TRBJ2-5; 11 nucleotides match TRBD2. Germline CDR1 SGHDT, CDR2 YYEEEE. V was pared by 1 base and J by 5 bases, with 10 bases of the junction left unmatched. CDR3 length: 17 residues. CDR3 sequence reads: CASSLMRISGGAETQYF. The CDR3 DNA follows: TGTGCCAGCAGCTTGATGCGCATTAGCGGGGGGGCTGAGACCCAGTACTTC.